These T cell receptor beta chains were read from a single sample in a study of T cell repertoires in cytomegalovirus infection. For these TCRs, the target antigens are not known. TCRdb passed the reads through MiXCR, listing each CDR3 protein once. The sample has tens of thousands of distinct CDR3 sequences, about 19% seen once. This sample comprised CD8+ T cells from cultured PBMCs, obtained from culture after CMV antigen stimulation. All receptors derive from a human donor in good health (CMV status not recorded). Some clones in this sample may be carry-over from other donors' samples. CDR3s include the opening cysteine and the closing phenylalanine or tryptophan. D genes are given only for firm matches. Size is stated for part of the rows, as once, few or many counts, or as a class when the clone is expanded.

V	size	J	D	CDR3	DNA
TRBV7-2	NA	TRBJ2-7	NA	CASSLTQGYYEQYF	TGTGCCAGCAGCTTAACTCAGGGCTACTACGAGCAGTACTTC
TRBV7-9	few	TRBJ2-5	TRBD1	CASSPRATGDGETQYF	TGTGCCAGCAGCCCAAGAGCAACAGGGGATGGAGAGACCCAGTACTTC
TRBV7-9	few	TRBJ2-5	NA	CASSPRTVQETQYF	TGTGCCAGCAGCCCTCGGACGGTACAAGAGACCCAGTACTTC
TRBV7-8	NA	TRBJ2-7	NA	CASSFTGPSYEQYF	TGTGCCAGCAGCTTCACAGGCCCCTCCTACGAGCAGTACTTC
TRBV5-4	few	TRBJ2-7	NA	CASSLGDTSYEQYF	TGTGCCAGCAGCTTGGGAGACACCTCCTACGAGCAGTACTTC
TRBV7-9	few	TRBJ1-4	NA	CASSLRDEKLFF	TGTGCCAGCAGCTTGCGGGATGAAAAACTGTTTTTT
TRBV9	few	TRBJ2-1	NA	CASSGGGGFSDLRGYNEQFF	TGTGCCAGCAGCGGAGGGGGGGGCTTTTCAGATTTGCGGGGATACAATGAGCAGTTCTTC
TRBV12-3/TRBV12-4	few	TRBJ2-7	NA	CASSFSGAHEQYF	TGTGCCAGCAGTTTTTCCGGGGCCCACGAGCAGTACTTC
TRBV6-2/TRBV6-3	NA	TRBJ2-7	TRBD1	CASSTGTASEQYF	TGTGCCAGCAGCACAGGGACAGCCTCCGAGCAGTACTTC
TRBV27	few	TRBJ2-1	NA	CASSLGGGKEQFF	TGTGCCAGCAGTTTAGGTGGGGGGAAGGAGCAGTTCTTC
TRBV4-3	NA	TRBJ1-2	NA	CASSPRRAVNYGYTF	TGCGCCAGCAGTCCTCGCAGGGCGGTTAACTATGGCTACACCTTC
TRBV4-1	medium-sized	TRBJ2-5	NA	CASSHQGQETQYF	TGCGCCAGCAGCCACCAGGGCCAAGAGACCCAGTACTTC
TRBV7-2	few	TRBJ2-7	NA	CASSLVDGGRTYEQYF	TGTGCCAGCAGCTTAGTCGATGGCGGCAGAACCTACGAGCAGTACTTC
TRBV7-8	NA	TRBJ2-1	NA	CASSLGKGNYNEQFF	TGTGCTAGCAGCTTAGGTAAGGGGAACTACAATGAGCAGTTCTTC
TRBV6-5	few	TRBJ2-7	TRBD1	CASSYDRDHEQYF	TGTGCCAGCAGTTACGACAGGGACCACGAGCAGTACTTC
TRBV7-6	NA	TRBJ1-1	NA	CASSRGLGGVNTEAFF	TGTGCCAGCAGCCGCGGGTTAGGGGGGGTGAACACTGAAGCTTTCTTT
TRBV10-3	NA	TRBJ2-2	NA	CAISVYSPDWNTGELFF	TGTGCCATCAGTGTTTACAGCCCTGACTGGAACACCGGGGAGCTGTTTTTT
TRBV6-1	few	TRBJ2-7	TRBD1	CASSVEGASSYEQYF	TGTGCCAGCAGTGTTGAGGGGGCTTCTTCCTACGAGCAGTACTTC
TRBV7-2	many	TRBJ1-1	NA	CASSSMTQMNTEAFF	TGTGCCAGCAGCTCAATGACTCAAATGAACACTGAAGCTTTCTTT
TRBV7-2	NA	TRBJ2-3	NA	CASSLGLPPTDTQYF	TGTGCCAGCAGCTTAGGACTACCTCCCACAGATACGCAGTATTTT
TRBV11-2	NA	TRBJ1-3	NA	CASSLVHFSGNTIYF	TGTGCCAGCAGCTTAGTTCACTTCTCTGGAAACACCATATATTTT
TRBV6-6	NA	TRBJ2-6	NA	CASSYPGGREDNVLTF	TGTGCCAGCAGTTACCCTGGGGGCAGGGAGGACAACGTCCTGACTTTC
TRBV7-2	few	TRBJ2-1	TRBD1	CASSWDRYNEQFF	TGTGCCAGCAGCTGGGACAGATACAATGAGCAGTTCTTC
TRBV7-6	NA	TRBJ2-3	TRBD2	CASSLVGLAGDTQYF	TGTGCCAGCAGCTTGGTGGGACTAGCGGGGGATACGCAGTATTTT
TRBV6-8	NA	TRBJ2-5	NA	CASIYWGRQETQYF	TGTGCCAGCATTTACTGGGGGCGCCAAGAGACCCAGTACTTC
TRBV4-1	few	TRBJ2-4	TRBD2	CASSQDFAAGSIQYF	TGCGCCAGCAGCCAAGATTTTGCAGCGGGAAGCATTCAGTACTTC
TRBV7-2	few	TRBJ2-3	NA	CASSFPGGTDTQYF	TGTGCCAGCAGCTTCCCGGGGGGCACAGATACGCAGTATTTT
TRBV6-6	NA	TRBJ2-7	NA	CASSYSKSGEQYF	TGTGCCAGCAGTTACTCGAAGTCAGGCGAGCAGTACTTC
TRBV4-2	NA	TRBJ2-2	TRBD2	CASSYGQSLTSTSGRNTGELFF	TGTGCCAGCAGCTACGGACAAAGTCTCACATCGACTAGCGGGAGGAACACCGGGGAGCTGTTTTTT